This entry describes one TCR beta chain. It was with 60 Vbeta and 13 Jbeta primers that the PCR ran. The data were produced by immunoSEQ multiplex PCR, yet TCRdb's version contains in-frame clones alone and is incomplete. The sample lists around 190,000 clones; roughly 80% were seen once. The sample comes from a study of cytomegalovirus exposure and HLA in healthy donors. The CDR3 is made up of 15 amino acids. CDR1 is SGHAT and CDR2 is FQNNGV in the germline V gene. The V end lost 5 bases, the J end lost 5 bases, and 18 bases lay between the germline ends. The sequence was obtained from a woman aged 18-29 years in good health and CMV-seronegative. The V and J genes are TRBV11-2 and TRBJ2-5; maybe TRBD2 (5 bases). Sequencing was carried out using PBMCs. CDR3 DNA: TGTGCCAGCAGCCCCTCCACCGGGGAAAGGGAGACCCAGTACTTC. Translating gives CASSPSTGERETQYF.